This passage covers 5 T cell receptor beta chains from one sample sequenced in a study of a mutant IDH1 vaccine in newly diagnosed glioma. Assay used: immunoSEQ multiplex PCR; TCRdb lists only in-frame clones, some missing. The table includes some 59,000 clones, roughly 80% detected once. Noted time point: baseline, week 1 (first vaccination visit). The treatment is: pre-vaccination baseline after standard-of-care therapy. The material was PBMCs, obtained from a glioma patient treated with radiotherapy, temozolomide or both. The origin of the receptors is a man between 18 and 35 years old with glioma.

This chain joins TRBV4-1 and TRBJ1-1; no definite D call. The V end lost 2 bases, the J end lost 0 bases, and 4 bases lay between the germline ends. Germline V gene data show CDR1 as MGHRA and CDR2 as YSYEKL. The CDR3 consists of 13 residues. The CDR3 spells CASSQLLNTEAFF. The CDR3 DNA reads as TGCGCCAGCAGCCAACTCTTGAACACTGAAGCTTTCTTT.

The chain is built from TRBV4-2 and TRBJ1-2, with D possibly being TRBD1 (5 bases). The CDR3 is made up of 12 amino acids. Germline V gives CDR1 LGHNA, CDR2 YNFKEQ. Between the trimmed V and J ends, which lost 3 bases and 8 bases, there was a span of 10 bases. The CDR3 coding sequence is TGTGCCAGCAGCCATTGGGGGAACGGCTACACCTTC. Protein product: CASSHWGNGYTF.

The V call is TRBV12-5, the J call TRBJ2-1; D is perhaps TRBD1 (5 bases). V lost 6 bases to trimming and J lost 0 bases, with 12 bases between them. Germline CDR1 reads LGHNT; CDR2 reads FRNRAP. CDR3 size: 15 residues. DNA for the CDR3: TGTGCTAGTGGCTCTGACAGTAGCTCCTACAATGAGCAGTTCTTC. Residues: CASGSDSSSYNEQFF.

CDR3 DNA sequence: TGTGCCAGCAGCGCGGGGAATATGAACACTGAAGCTTTCTTT. Translation gives CASSAGNMNTEAFF. The chain couples TRBV7-9 to TRBJ1-1; D unresolved. Germline CDR1 and CDR2: SEHNR and FQNEAQ (reference sequence). V dropped 5 bases and J dropped 0 bases, with 10 bases sitting between them. The CDR3 runs to 14 residues.

In this sample, this clone turned up a few times. The V gene is TRBV7-3, the J gene TRBJ1-6; weak D call: TRBD1 (5 bases). CDR1 and CDR2 (germline): SGHTA, FQGTGA. The V end lost 2 bases, the J end lost 5 bases, and 10 bases lay between the germline ends. This CDR3 region has 15 residues. The CDR3: CASSLLGLDNSPLHF. In nucleotides, the CDR3 is TGTGCCAGCAGCTTATTGGGACTGGATAATTCACCCCTCCACTTT.